This TCR beta chain was obtained from a study of OX40 agonist ivuxolimab in advanced cancers. Study results and limitations: Some nonresponders additionally presented with little normalized T-cell clonal expansion. The antigen specificity of the peripheral T cells (those that were expanded) was not determined.

The data were produced by immunoSEQ multiplex PCR, yet TCRdb's version contains in-frame clones alone and is incomplete. The sample lists tens of thousands of clones; roughly 90% were seen once. The V end lost 4 bases, the J end lost 0 bases, and 14 bases lay between the germline ends. The CDR3 has 16 amino acids. Germline CDR1 SGHRS, CDR2 YFSETQ. Remarks on this clone: The antigen remains undetermined.

Sequencing was performed on CD4+ or CD8+ T cells sorted from blood, taken in a trial of the OX40 agonist ivuxolimab. This chain links TRBV5-1 with TRBJ2-4; D is possibly TRBD2 (6 bases). This TCR came from an adult with an advanced solid tumor such as melanoma, head and neck, liver or kidney cancer. The CDR3 reads CASSLAGTLAKNIQYF. The DNA of the CDR3 is TGCGCCAGCAGCCTGGCGGGGACTCTAGCCAAAAACATTCAGTACTTC.